Presented here are 8 T cell receptor beta chains from one specimen sequenced in a study of Ad26.COV2.S vaccination and SARS-CoV-2 variants. Regarding treatment: around 19 received Ad26.COV2.S at low or high dose, single or two shots; several received placebo; per-sample allocation not given. Specimen acquisition occurred on day 63 following the initial vaccine or placebo injection. Sequencing used immunoSEQ multiplex PCR; TCRdb keeps in-frame clones, though not all of them. Of approximately 250,000 clones in the sample, around 88% were seen once. The input for sequencing was peripheral blood, taken in a trial of Ad26.COV2.S vaccine versus placebo. The receptors here all came from a person between 18 and 59 years old who received the Ad26.COV2.S COVID-19 vaccine or a placebo.

This chain joins TRBV5-6 and TRBJ2-3; TRBD2 matches 12 bases. The CDR3 is 16 residues long. CDR1 is SGHDT and CDR2 is YYEEEE in the germline V gene. The V gene end was trimmed by 4 bases and the J gene end by 2 bases; junction bases not matched to a gene: 5. CDR3 loop: CASSRGTSGFTDTQYF. The CDR3 region has the DNA TGTGCCAGCAGCCGAGGGACTAGCGGGTTCACAGATACGCAGTATTTT.

V usage is TRBV5-4 and J usage is TRBJ1-1; no definite D call. The CDR3 contains 13 residues. V lost 1 base and J lost 7, with 11 bases in between. In germline, CDR1 is SGHNT, CDR2 YYREEE (reference sequence). The CDR3 reads CASSLYTSIEAFF. As DNA, the CDR3 is TGTGCCAGCAGCTTGTACACCTCCATTGAAGCTTTCTTT.

In this sample, this clone turned up a few times. The J gene is TRBJ1-3, the V gene TRBV6-5, with 8 bases identical to TRBD1. The junction had 3 bases not matched to a gene; V was cut back by 0 bases and J by 2 bases. Germline V gene lookup returns CDR1 MNHEY and CDR2 SVGAGI. CDR3 length: 16 residues. CDR3 residues: CASSYSGTGPGNTIYF. The CDR3 DNA sequence: TGTGCCAGCAGTTACTCGGGGACAGGCCCTGGAAACACCATATATTTT.

The chain couples TRBV4-3 to TRBJ1-6; TRBD1 matches 9 bases. This CDR3 has 15 residues. Germline CDR1 reads LGHNA; CDR2 reads YSLEER. The V gene end was trimmed by 3 bases and the J gene end by 10 bases; junction bases not matched to a gene: 7. The CDR3 spells CASSQDRGRYSPLHF. DNA for the CDR3: TGCGCCAGCAGCCAGGACAGGGGAAGGTACTCACCCCTCCACTTT.

The CDR3 here is CASSYGGTGEKLFF. Here the CDR3 DNA reads TGTGCCAGCAGTTACGGGGGAACCGGTGAAAAACTGTTTTTT. The V gene is TRBV6-5, the J gene TRBJ1-4; possible D gene TRBD1, 5 bases. The CDR3 consists of 14 residues. Germline V gives CDR1 MNHEY, CDR2 SVGAGI. V was trimmed by 2 bases and J by 7 bases, leaving 11 bases between them.

The chain links TRBV5-1 to TRBJ2-7; 10 bases align to TRBD1. CDR3 size: 14 residues. With V trimmed by 5 bases and J by 2 bases, 4 bases remained unmatched. CDR1 is SGHRS, CDR2 YFSETQ, per germline. The CDR3 DNA reads TGCGCCAGCAGGGAAGGGACAGGGGCCTACGAGCAGTACTTC. Translated: CASREGTGAYEQYF. The whole variable domain, filled in from reference TRBV5-1 and TRBJ2-7, reads KAGVTQTPRYLIKTRGQQVTLSCSPISGHRSVSWYQQTPGQGLQFLFEYFSETQRNKGNFPGRFSGRQFSNSRSEMNVSTLELGDSALYLCASREGTGAYEQYFGPGTRLTVT.

This chain links TRBV5-1 with TRBJ2-1, with no clear D. The V and J ends lost 0 bases and 7 bases respectively, with 11 bases between them. CDR1 is SGHRS and CDR2 is YFSETQ in the germline V gene. This CDR3 is 14 amino acids long. This CDR3 is CASSLGGLRNEQFF. The CDR3 coding sequence is TGCGCCAGCAGCTTGGGTGGGCTAAGGAATGAGCAGTTCTTC.

This chain uses TRBV10-3 with TRBJ2-2; TRBD2 aligns across 13 bases. Losses at the gene ends were 6 bases for V and 2 bases for J; bases not matched to a gene: 24. There are 23 residues in the CDR3. Per the germline V gene, CDR1 is ENHRY and CDR2 is SYGVKD. Written as DNA, the CDR3 is TGTGCCATCAGGGGCTTTACGAAGAGGACTAGCGGGGGCCTAGACTCTAACACCGGGGAGCTGTTTTTT. Amino acid sequence: CAIRGFTKRTSGGLDSNTGELFF.